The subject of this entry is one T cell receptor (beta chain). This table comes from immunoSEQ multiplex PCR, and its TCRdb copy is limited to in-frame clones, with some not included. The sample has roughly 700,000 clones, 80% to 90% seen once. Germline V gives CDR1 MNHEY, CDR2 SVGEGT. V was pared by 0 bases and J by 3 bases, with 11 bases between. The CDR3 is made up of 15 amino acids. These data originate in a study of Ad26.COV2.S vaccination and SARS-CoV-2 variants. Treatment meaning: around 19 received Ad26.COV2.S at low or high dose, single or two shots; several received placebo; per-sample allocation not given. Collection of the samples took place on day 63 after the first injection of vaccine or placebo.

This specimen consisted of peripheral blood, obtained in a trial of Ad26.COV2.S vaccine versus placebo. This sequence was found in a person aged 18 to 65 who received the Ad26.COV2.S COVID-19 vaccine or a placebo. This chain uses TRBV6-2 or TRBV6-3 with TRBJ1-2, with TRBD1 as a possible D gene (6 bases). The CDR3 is CASSYSQGMDYGYTF. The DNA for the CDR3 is TGTGCCAGCAGTTACTCTCAGGGGATGGACTATGGCTACACCTTC.